The sequence of this T cell receptor (beta chain) was determined in a study of cytomegalovirus exposure and HLA in healthy donors. Sequencing was performed with immunoSEQ multiplex PCR; in TCRdb, only in-frame clones are kept and a portion is missing. The table includes 65,000 to 80,000 clones, about 95% detected once. General study results and limits: The study put roughly 160 TCR beta chains on its list as cytomegalovirus-associated. As was reported, the classifier diagnosed cytomegalovirus status with high specificity and sensitivity. Whilst most TCR sequences proved rare, a subset of public TCRs occurred across many donors.

The CDR3 contains 15 residues. CDR1 and CDR2 from the germline V gene are KGHSH and LQKENI. Trimming removed 0 bases from V and 5 bases from J; junction bases left unmatched: 2. With respect to this clone: The antigen is undetermined.

Sequencing used PBMCs. This clonotype originated in a young woman in good health and CMV-seropositive. The chain links TRBV18 to TRBJ2-1; 9 bases are a match to TRBD2. CDR3 nucleotide sequence: TGTGCCAGCTCACCACCGGCTAGCGGGAACAATGAGCAGTTCTTC. Its protein product is CASSPPASGNNEQFF.